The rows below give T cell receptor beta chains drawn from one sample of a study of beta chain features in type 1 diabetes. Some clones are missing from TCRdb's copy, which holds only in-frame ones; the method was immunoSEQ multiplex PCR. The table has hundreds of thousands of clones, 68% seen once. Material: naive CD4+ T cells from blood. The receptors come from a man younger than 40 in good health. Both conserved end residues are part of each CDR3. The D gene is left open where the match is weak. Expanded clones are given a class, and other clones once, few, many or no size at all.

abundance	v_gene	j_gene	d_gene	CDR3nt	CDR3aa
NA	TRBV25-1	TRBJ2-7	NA	TGTGCCAGCAGTGAATGGAAGGGGCGCGAGCAGTACTTC	CASSEWKGREQYF
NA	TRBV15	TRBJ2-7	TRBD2	TGTGCCACCAGCAGAGCCCGGGGAGGGTTTGCCTACGAGCAGTACTTC	CATSRARGGFAYEQYF
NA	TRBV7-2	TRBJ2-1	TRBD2	TGTGCCAGCAGCCCAAACGGGACTAGCGGGTACAATGAGCAGTTCTTC	CASSPNGTSGYNEQFF
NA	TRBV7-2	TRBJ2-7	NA	TGTGCCAGCAGCCCTACCCCGGGCGGATCCTACGAGCAGTACTTC	CASSPTPGGSYEQYF
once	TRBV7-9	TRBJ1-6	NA	TGTGCCAGCAGCCCTCAGGGGCGTAATTCACCCCTCCACTTT	CASSPQGRNSPLHF
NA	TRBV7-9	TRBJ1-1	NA	TGTGCCAGCAGCTTAAGTAACACTGAAGCTTTCTTT	CASSLSNTEAFF
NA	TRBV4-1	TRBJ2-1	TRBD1	TGCGCCAGCAGATGGACAGGGGACAATGAGCAGTTCTTC	CASRWTGDNEQFF
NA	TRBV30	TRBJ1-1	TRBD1	TGTGCCTGGAGTACCGACAGGGGGGTTGAAGCTTTCTTT	CAWSTDRGVEAFF
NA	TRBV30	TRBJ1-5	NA	TGTGCCTGGAGTGCAGGCAGGGGAGGCCTGGGGCCCCAGCATTTT	CAWSAGRGGLGPQHF
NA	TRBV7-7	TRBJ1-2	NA	TGTGCCAGCAGCCGACCGGCAGATGGCTACACCTTC	CASSRPADGYTF
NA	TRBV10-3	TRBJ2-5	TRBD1	TGTGCCATCAGTGGTACAGGGGGCGACGGGACCCAGTACTTC	CAISGTGGDGTQYF
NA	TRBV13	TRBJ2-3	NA	TGTGCCAGCAGCTCCAGAGTGGGCGATACGCAGTATTTT	CASSSRVGDTQYF
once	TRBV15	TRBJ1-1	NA	TGTGCCACCAGTCCGCAGCTGGACACTGAAGCTTTCTTT	CATSPQLDTEAFF
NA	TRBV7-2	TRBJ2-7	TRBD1	TGTGCCAGCAGTTTCAGAAGTGGGGCGGGACAGGGCTCCTACGAGCAGTACTTC	CASSFRSGAGQGSYEQYF
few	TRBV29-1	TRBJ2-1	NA	TGCAGCGTTGAAGTCGCGTTTCAGCAGTTCTTC	CSVEVAFQQFF
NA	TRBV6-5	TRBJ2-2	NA	TGTGCCAGCAAGATTGGGGGAGGAAACACCGGGGAGCTGTTTTTT	CASKIGGGNTGELFF
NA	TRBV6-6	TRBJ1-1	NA	TGTGCCAGCAGTCAAACACAGAGGAGAAGCACTGAAGCTTTCTTT	CASSQTQRRSTEAFF
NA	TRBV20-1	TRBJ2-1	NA	TGCAGTGCTAGAGATAAGAGAGAGCAGTTCTTC	CSARDKREQFF
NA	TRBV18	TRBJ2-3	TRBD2	TGTGCCAGCTCACAGGGAGGGGATACGCAGTATTTT	CASSQGGDTQYF
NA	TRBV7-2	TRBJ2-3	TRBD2	TGTGCCAGCAGCTCACTGTTACTAGCGGGGATCACAGATACGCAGTATTTT	CASSSLLLAGITDTQYF
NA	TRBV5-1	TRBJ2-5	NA	TGCGCCAGCAGCTTGGCCGGGTTAGCGATGGAGACCCAGTACTTC	CASSLAGLAMETQYF
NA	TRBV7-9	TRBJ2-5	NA	TGTGCCAGCAGCCGCGGACAGCTAGAGACCCAGTACTTC	CASSRGQLETQYF
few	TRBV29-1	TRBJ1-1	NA	TGCAGCGTTGGGTACGGAAACACTGAAGCTTTCTTT	CSVGYGNTEAFF
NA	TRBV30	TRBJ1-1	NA	TGTGCCTGGATTAGGGCGACGAACACTGAAGCTTTCTTT	CAWIRATNTEAFF
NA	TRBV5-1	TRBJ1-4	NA	TGCGCCAGCAGAAAGGACAGCTCTAATGAAAAACTGTTTTTT	CASRKDSSNEKLFF
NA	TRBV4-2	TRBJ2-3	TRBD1	TGTGCCAGCAGCCATGCCGAAACAGGGGTGAAGGCTACGCAGTATTTT	CASSHAETGVKATQYF
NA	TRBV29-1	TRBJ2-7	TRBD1	TGCAGCGTTGGGACAGGAGGCAACGAGCAGTACTTC	CSVGTGGNEQYF
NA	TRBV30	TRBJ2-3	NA	TGTGCCTGGGGGAAAAGAGTCCGGGATACGCAGTATTTT	CAWGKRVRDTQYF
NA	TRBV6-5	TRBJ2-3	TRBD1	TGTGCCAGCAGCCGACAGGGAAGCACAGATACGCAGTATTTT	CASSRQGSTDTQYF
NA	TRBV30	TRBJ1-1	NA	TGTGCCTGGAAGTCTTGGGGGATGGCTGAAGCTTTCTTT	CAWKSWGMAEAFF
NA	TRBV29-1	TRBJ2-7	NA	TGCAGCGTTGGGACCCGGAGAGGGGATTACGAGCAGTACTTC	CSVGTRRGDYEQYF
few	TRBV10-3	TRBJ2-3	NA	TGTGCCATCAGTGACGGCCTAGGAGGCACAGATACGCAGTATTTT	CAISDGLGGTDTQYF
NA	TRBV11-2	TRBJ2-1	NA	TGTGCCAGCAGCTTAGCTACTAGCACCTACAATGAGCAGTTCTTC	CASSLATSTYNEQFF
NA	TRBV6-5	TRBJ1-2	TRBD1	TGTGCCAGCAGTGCTTACAGGGGGCTCGGAGGCTACACCTTC	CASSAYRGLGGYTF
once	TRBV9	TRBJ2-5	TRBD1	TGTGCCAGCAGCGTCGACAGGGTGGAGACCCAGTACTTC	CASSVDRVETQYF
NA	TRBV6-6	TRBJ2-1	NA	TGTGCCAGCAGGGCATACAATGAGCAGTTCTTC	CASRAYNEQFF
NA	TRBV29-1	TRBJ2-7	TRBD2	TGCAGTGGATCCGGGACTAACTACGAGCAGTACTTC	CSGSGTNYEQYF
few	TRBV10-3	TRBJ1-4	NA	TGTGCCATCATAGGGGGGCAACGTGGGAGAGGAGAAAAACTGTTTTTT	CAIIGGQRGRGEKLFF
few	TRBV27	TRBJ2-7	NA	TGTGCCAGCAGTTCCCGCTCCTACGAGCAGTACTTC	CASSSRSYEQYF
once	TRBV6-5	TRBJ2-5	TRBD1	TGTGCCAGCAGTAGGGGACAGGGACCCGAGACCCAGTACTTC	CASSRGQGPETQYF
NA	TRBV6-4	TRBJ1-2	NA	TGTGCCAGCAAGGAGCAGGGAGGGAGAGGCGGCTACACCTTC	CASKEQGGRGGYTF
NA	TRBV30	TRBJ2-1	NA	TGTGCCTGGAGAGGTTTTCGGGGGACCTCCTACAATGAGCAGTTCTTC	CAWRGFRGTSYNEQFF
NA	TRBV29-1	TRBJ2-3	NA	TGCAGCGTTGGGGGCCGTGTCACAGATACGCAGTATTTT	CSVGGRVTDTQYF
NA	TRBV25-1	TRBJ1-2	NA	TGTGCCAGCAGTGGGGGACACGGCCCCCGGTTGATGGCTGGCTACACCTTC	CASSGGHGPRLMAGYTF
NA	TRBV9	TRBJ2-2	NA	TGTGCCAGCAGCGTAGGGCCAGACGGCGGGGAGCTGTTTTTT	CASSVGPDGGELFF
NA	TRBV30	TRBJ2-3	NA	TGTGCCTGGAGCGCCGGGACAAGAGGGACACAACCCACAGATACGCAGTATTTT	CAWSAGTRGTQPTDTQYF
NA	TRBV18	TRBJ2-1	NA	TGTGCCAGCTCACCACCCGGGACCCGCTACAATGAGCAGTTCTTC	CASSPPGTRYNEQFF
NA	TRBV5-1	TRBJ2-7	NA	TGCGCCAGCAGCTCAACAGGGTCTTCGTCCTACGAGCAGTACTTC	CASSSTGSSSYEQYF